The rows below give T cell receptor beta chains drawn from one sample of a study of blood T cell repertoires in COVID-19. Profiled with immunoSEQ multiplex PCR; TCRdb holds only in-frame clones, not every one. This table holds about 180,000 clones, approximately 83% found once. Sequenced: peripheral blood. Source of these receptors: a human donor in a cohort sampled during active COVID-19. Each CDR3 is given without its conserved first and last residue. Size values are once, few and many counts, or a class for expanded clones, and some rows have none.

cdr3_aa | v_call | clone_size | j_call
ASSRRTGKYGNTIY | TRBV2 | NA | TRBJ1-3
ASTKGGQEAF | TRBV25-1 | NA | TRBJ1-1
ASSPGTGDYEQY | TRBV5-5 | NA | TRBJ2-7
ASSLYGQDIYEQY | TRBV27 | NA | TRBJ2-7
ASSQPTPQDYEQY | TRBV4-1 | NA | TRBJ2-7
ASSLGPRESYEQY | TRBV7-2 | few | TRBJ2-7
ASLPGQGYYGYT | TRBV19 | NA | TRBJ1-2
ASSPGGQGAYEQY | TRBV6-5 | NA | TRBJ2-7
ASSWAVNEKLF | TRBV12-3/TRBV12-4 | NA | TRBJ1-4
ASSLQGGTEAF | TRBV18 | once | TRBJ1-1
ASSFGTPLSGNTIY | TRBV27 | NA | TRBJ1-3
SASSGSWNTEAF | TRBV20-1 | NA | TRBJ1-1
ASSLGQGAQRGEKLF | TRBV7-9 | NA | TRBJ1-4
ASSLDSGAYEQY | TRBV27 | NA | TRBJ2-7
ASMDRGGNQPQH | TRBV28 | few | TRBJ1-5
ASSPGGAYEQY | TRBV19 | NA | TRBJ2-7
ASSHLGRQGLEKLF | TRBV3-1/TRBV3-2 | NA | TRBJ1-4
ASSFSLTGLETQY | TRBV6-2/TRBV6-3 | NA | TRBJ2-5
SVDGASNTGELF | TRBV29-1 | NA | TRBJ2-2
ASSDFGGTPLTYGYT | TRBV6-2/TRBV6-3 | NA | TRBJ1-2
ASSASSGSDEQY | TRBV9 | NA | TRBJ2-7
ASRGLRSAPLH | TRBV12-3/TRBV12-4 | NA | TRBJ1-6
ASIRSGANVLT | TRBV6-5 | NA | TRBJ2-6
ASSENSPHQPQH | TRBV6-1 | NA | TRBJ1-5
ASSPQTGVNQPQH | TRBV18 | NA | TRBJ1-5
ASSSRDRGFEQY | TRBV11-1 | once | TRBJ2-7
ASSDRGIYGYT | TRBV6-5 | NA | TRBJ1-2
ATSEPGSGANVLT | TRBV24-1 | NA | TRBJ2-6
ASSGTSGVPTDTQY | TRBV6-1 | NA | TRBJ2-3
STSQGNTEAF | TRBV29-1 | NA | TRBJ1-1
ASSIDWNVGTEIYEQY | TRBV19 | NA | TRBJ2-7
SAATSGRVGEQY | TRBV29-1 | few | TRBJ2-7
ASSSGISNTEAF | TRBV7-2 | NA | TRBJ1-1
ASSLALTGTGQETQY | TRBV7-9 | NA | TRBJ2-5
ASSLRTTATGNTIY | TRBV4-1 | NA | TRBJ1-3
ASRGQRLH | TRBV28 | NA | TRBJ1-6
ASSWAVTDQPQH | TRBV7-3 | few | TRBJ1-5
ASSQEQGGVTEAF | TRBV4-2 | once | TRBJ1-1
SARRGSHTEAF | TRBV29-1 | NA | TRBJ1-1
ASTFSPGQGDSPLH | TRBV28 | NA | TRBJ1-6
ASSQDRDTEAF | TRBV4-3 | once | TRBJ1-1
ASSLAGSGPGELF | TRBV5-4 | NA | TRBJ2-2